Below, 26 T cell receptor beta chains from the same sample are listed, as sequenced in a study of brain T cells in children with intractable seizures. The time point denotes: blood from clinic visit 5 months post-surgery; TSC patient then seizure free. TCRdb's table, derived via immunoSEQ multiplex PCR, lists solely in-frame clones and lacks some. The data hold about 350,000 clones, with roughly 92% observed a single time. The specimen comprised peripheral blood, sampled 4 to 5 months after surgery. These receptors were obtained from a boy in the first two years of life with tuberous sclerosis and intractable seizures.

This chain connects TRBV11-2 to TRBJ2-7; D call uncertain. The CDR3 runs to 15 residues. Germline CDR1 reads SGHAT; CDR2 reads FQNNGV. Trimming pared 6 bases from V and 3 bases from J, leaving 18 bases between. Written as DNA, the CDR3 is TGTGCCAGCAGGCGACCCGGCGGTAGGAGCTACGAGCAGTACTTC. As protein: CASRRPGGRSYEQYF.

The V gene is TRBV9, the J gene TRBJ2-4; the match to TRBD2 covers 11 bases. This CDR3 has 15 residues. Germline V gives CDR1 SGDLS, CDR2 YYNGEE. Trimming took 4 bases from V and 0 from J; bases not matched to a gene: 0. CDR3 DNA sequence: TGTGCCAGCAGCACTAGCGGGGGAGCCAAAAACATTCAGTACTTC. Amino acid sequence: CASSTSGGAKNIQYF.

The CDR3 loop reads CASSTGTGPGYGYTF. CDR3 coding DNA: TGTGCCAGCTCAACCGGGACAGGGCCTGGGTATGGCTACACCTTC. The chain recombines TRBV6-5 with TRBJ1-2, with TRBD1 matching 9 bases. CDR1 MNHEY and CDR2 SVGAGI come from the germline V gene. The V segment lost 8 bases and the J segment 5 bases; nucleotides outside the gene matches: 12. CDR3 length: 15 residues.

The chain carries TRBV5-8 and TRBJ2-6, with D possibly called TRBD1 or TRBD2 (6 bases each). The germline CDR1 and CDR2 sequences are SGHTS and YDEGEE. The V gene lost 7 bases and the J gene lost 1 base, with 18 bases spanning the gap. The CDR3 is 17 amino acids. The CDR3 nucleotides are TGTGCCAGCGGCTCCGGGGGCGTCTCATCTGGGGCCAACGTCCTGACTTTC. Translated, it gives CASGSGGVSSGANVLTF.

The V and J genes are TRBV11-2 and TRBJ2-4; D might be TRBD1 (6 bases). V gave up 1 base and J gave up 7 bases, with 11 bases separating them. From germline, CDR1 is SGHAT and CDR2 FQNNGV. The CDR3 has 14 residues. The CDR3: CASSLVGQGNIQYF. The CDR3 DNA is TGTGCCAGCAGCTTAGTGGGGCAGGGGAACATTCAGTACTTC.

This clone was seen more than once but under ten times. V is TRBV5-1 and J is TRBJ2-3; the D gene is possibly TRBD1 (6 bases). This CDR3 comprises 14 residues. Trimming removed 1 base from V and 1 base from J, with 7 bases in between. The germline gives CDR1 SGHRS, CDR2 YFSETQ. CDR3 sequence: CASSLRTGTDTQYF. DNA for the CDR3: TGCGCCAGCAGCTTGAGGACAGGCACAGATACGCAGTATTTT.

This chain uses TRBV2 with TRBJ1-2, with TRBD1 matching 10 bases. Per the germline V gene, CDR1 is SNHLY and CDR2 is FYNNEI. Germline trimming cut 5 bases from V and 1 base from J; bases unmatched to any gene: 7. The CDR3 loop spans 16 amino acids. CDR3: CASSQTGGRVNYGYTF. As DNA, the CDR3 is TGTGCCAGCAGTCAGACAGGGGGCCGAGTTAACTATGGCTACACCTTC. The full variable domain, rest sourced from reference TRBV2 and TRBJ1-2, is EPEVTQTPSHQVTQMGQEVILRCVPISNHLYFYWYRQILGQKVEFLVSFYNNEISEKSEIFDDQFSVERPDGSNFTLKIRSTKLEDSAMYFCASSQTGGRVNYGYTFGSGTRLTVV.

The V call is TRBV5-6, the J call TRBJ1-2; D ambiguous. Germline lookup yields CDR1 SGHDT and CDR2 YYEEEE. V gave up 2 bases and J gave up 4 bases, with 12 bases separating them. This CDR3 has 14 amino acids. The CDR3 DNA follows: TGTGCCAGCAGCTTTTGGGAAGAGTCCTATGGCTACACCTTC. This encodes CASSFWEESYGYTF.

The V and J genes are TRBV20-1 and TRBJ2-7; no clear D gene. Per the germline V gene, CDR1 is DFQATT and CDR2 is SNEGSKA (reference sequence). This CDR3 spans 12 amino acids. V lost 3 bases and J 0 bases, leaving 6 bases between the germline ends. CDR3 residues: CSASGSSYEQYF. In DNA, the CDR3 is TGCAGTGCTAGTGGCAGCTCCTACGAGCAGTACTTC.

This clone was detected only a few times. The J gene is TRBJ2-3, the V gene TRBV19, with D perhaps TRBD2 (6 bases). Germline CDR1 reads LNHDA; CDR2 reads SQIVND (reference sequence). There are 15 residues in the CDR3. The V end was cut by 7 bases, the J end by 0 bases, with 14 bases between. The CDR3 sequence: CASTTSGSSTDTQYF. The CDR3 DNA reads as TGTGCCAGTACTACAAGCGGGTCTAGCACAGATACGCAGTATTTT.

V and J are TRBV27 and TRBJ2-7, with D tentatively TRBD1 (6 bases). Germline loops: CDR1 MNHEY, CDR2 SMNVEV (reference sequence). V was shortened by 6 bases and J by 2 bases, with 23 bases between the two germline ends. The CDR3 totals 17 residues. In nucleotides, the CDR3 is TGTGCCAGCAGCCCCGGGACACCTCCCTTGGGCCCCTACGAGCAGTACTTC. Protein sequence: CASSPGTPPLGPYEQYF.

The V gene is TRBV6-6, the J gene TRBJ1-2, with D hard to call. The V gene's germline CDR1 is MNHNY and CDR2 SVGAGI (reference sequence). V gave up 4 bases and J gave up 6 bases, with 12 bases separating them. CDR3 length: 13 residues. CDR3 nucleotide sequence: TGTGCCAGCAGTTCCGGCAAACACAATGGCTACACCTTC. Amino acids: CASSSGKHNGYTF.

J is TRBJ2-7 and V is TRBV19, with 10 bases matching TRBD1. The CDR3 contains 15 residues. CDR1 LNHDA and CDR2 SQIVND come from the germline V gene (reference sequence). V was clipped by 3 bases and J by 6 bases; unmatched bases: 8. The CDR3 DNA reads TGTGCCAGTAGTATTCCCGGGACAGGGGCTACCGAGCAGTACTTC. It yields the protein CASSIPGTGATEQYF.

In DNA, the CDR3 is TGTGCCACCAGCAGAGTGACTAGCGGGAGCTCCTACGAGCAGTACTTC. This encodes CATSRVTSGSSYEQYF. V is TRBV15 and J is TRBJ2-7; 12 bases are a match to TRBD2. With 1 base clipped from V and 0 bases from J, the junction kept 1 base outside the gene matches. Germline CDR1 is LNHNV and CDR2 is YYDKDF (reference sequence). The CDR3 length is 16 residues.

The J gene is TRBJ2-7, the V gene TRBV30; no definite D call. Germline-derived CDR1 and CDR2 are GTSNPN and SVGIG (reference sequence). V was cut by 0 bases and J by 5 bases, with 14 bases left in between. The CDR3 covers 14 residues. The CDR3 sequence is CAWSVSSGSHEQYF. CDR3 nucleotide sequence: TGTGCCTGGAGTGTTAGTTCGGGTTCCCACGAGCAGTACTTC.

The chain carries TRBV27 and TRBJ2-1; D remains ambiguous. Germline assignment: CDR1 MNHEY and CDR2 SMNVEV (reference sequence). This CDR3 is 16 amino acids long. Trimming cost V 4 bases and J 4 bases, with 17 bases left between them. CDR3 loop: CASSSTDPGIYNEQFF. The CDR3 DNA is TGTGCCAGCAGTTCCACCGACCCAGGAATATACAATGAGCAGTTCTTC.

The gene calls are TRBV18 and TRBJ2-3; unclear D gene. This CDR3 is 14 amino acids long. V lost 3 bases and J lost 0, with 7 bases in between. Germline V lookup: CDR1 KGHSH, CDR2 LQKENI. CDR3 sequence reads: CASSPVGSTDTQYF. The CDR3 DNA reads TGTGCCAGCTCACCCGTGGGCAGCACAGATACGCAGTATTTT.

The rearrangement links TRBV6-5 to TRBJ1-1, with TRBD1 matching over 8 bases. Germline CDR1 MNHEY, CDR2 SVGAGI. Germline trimming cut 6 bases from V and 6 bases from J; bases unmatched to any gene: 3. The CDR3 loop spans 12 amino acids. CDR3 DNA sequence: TGTGCCAGCAGCCGGACAGGGTCTGAAGCTTTCTTT. Protein product: CASSRTGSEAFF.

The genes are TRBV28 and TRBJ1-3, with D uncertain. Trimming took off 10 bases at V and 0 bases at J, with 7 bases between the two ends. CDR3 size: 12 residues. In germline, CDR1 is MDHEN, CDR2 SYDVKM. This chain's CDR3 is CATRSSGNTIYF. CDR3 DNA sequence: TGTGCCACCCGAAGCTCTGGAAACACCATATATTTT.

The gene calls are TRBV28 and TRBJ2-1; 8 bases align to TRBD2. This CDR3 comprises 13 residues. The V and J ends lost 6 bases and 6 bases, in that order; junction bases with no gene match: 4. Germline V CDR1 and CDR2: MDHEN, SYDVKM. The CDR3: CASRIAGTNEQFF. For the CDR3, the DNA is TGTGCCAGCAGGATAGCGGGGACCAATGAGCAGTTCTTC.

This sequence joins TRBV6-5 and TRBJ2-5; 8 bases fit TRBD2. CDR3 length: 15 amino acids. V lost 3 bases to trimming and J lost 2 bases; unmatched junction nucleotides: 5. Germline V gives CDR1 MNHEY, CDR2 SVGAGI. The CDR3 sequence: CASSYSASGQETQYF. CDR3 nucleotide sequence: TGTGCCAGCAGTTATTCGGCTAGCGGGCAAGAGACCCAGTACTTC.

This chain connects TRBV6-1 to TRBJ2-3; D is unresolved. The length of the CDR3 is 12 residues. V was shortened by 2 bases and J by 4 bases, with 4 bases between the two germline ends. Germline CDR1 MNHNS, CDR2 SASEGT. CDR3 sequence reads: CASSEFADTQYF. The CDR3 region has the DNA TGTGCCAGCAGTGAATTCGCAGATACGCAGTATTTT.

The V call is TRBV18, the J call TRBJ2-3; D might be TRBD1 or TRBD2, each matching 5 bases. Germline CDR1 is KGHSH and CDR2 is LQKENI. CDR3 length equals 14 residues. V was trimmed by 1 base and J by 4 bases, leaving 9 bases between them. DNA for the CDR3: TGTGCCAGCTCACCACGGCAGGGACCAGATACGCAGTATTTT. It encodes CASSPRQGPDTQYF.

This clone was observed a handful of times. The V and J genes are TRBV19 and TRBJ1-5, with a tentative D call TRBD1 (5 bases). The CDR3 runs to 17 residues. Germline-derived CDR1 and CDR2 are LNHDA and SQIVND (reference sequence). Trimming stripped 3 bases from V and 5 bases from J, with 20 bases between. CDR3 coding DNA: TGTGCCAGTAGTATTCGGGGCAGGTCCCTCCATTATCAGCCCCAGCATTTT. It codes for CASSIRGRSLHYQPQHF.

The chain combines TRBV3-1 (or the pseudogene TRBV3-2) with TRBJ1-4, with 7 nucleotides matching TRBD1. J gave up 5 bases and V 4 bases, and 10 bases lay outside the gene matches. CDR1 is LGHDT and CDR2 is YNNKEL in the germline V gene (reference sequence). This CDR3 spans 16 amino acids. The CDR3 region is CASSPSWDRFNEKLFF. The CDR3 nucleotides are TGTGCCAGCAGCCCCTCCTGGGACAGATTCAATGAAAAACTGTTTTTT.

The chain links TRBV3-1 (or the pseudogene TRBV3-2) to TRBJ2-7; a weak D match, TRBD1 (6 bases). With 6 bases removed from V and 7 bases from J, the gap between germline ends came to 10 bases. Germline CDR1 reads LGHDT; CDR2 reads YNNKEL (reference sequence). This CDR3 has 11 amino acids. The CDR3 region has the DNA TGTGCCAGCAGAGAACAGGGTGAGCAGTACTTC. Translation: CASREQGEQYF.